This T cell receptor beta chain was observed in a study of T cell repertoires in cytomegalovirus infection. Trimming removed 5 bases at V and 6 bases at J, with 27 bases between. The CDR3 is made up of 17 amino acids. The germline V gene encodes CDR1 DFQATT and CDR2 SNEGSKA (reference sequence). At least ten counts were recorded for this clonotype. TCRdb re-analysed the reads in MiXCR, keeping a single row per CDR3 protein. The sample includes 65,000 to 95,000 distinct CDR3 sequences, 3.7% of them seen just once. V is TRBV20-1 and J is TRBJ2-3, with D possibly called TRBD1 or TRBD2 (6 bases each). This TCR was recovered from a human donor in good health (CMV status not recorded). Some clones in this sample may be carry-over from other donors' samples. What was sequenced was PBMCs. CDR3 in amino acids: CSAGGHGAGRFVDTQYF. Written as DNA, the CDR3 is TGCAGTGCTGGGGGACATGGGGCAGGGAGGTTCGTGGATACGCAGTATTTT.